A single sample gave rise to the 24 T cell receptor beta chains below, sequenced in a study of cytomegalovirus exposure and HLA in healthy donors. Generated by immunoSEQ multiplex PCR, the TCRdb table keeps only in-frame clones and is missing some. The profile shows about 280,000 clones, over 75% of them singletons. What was sequenced was PBMCs. Receptors were obtained from a woman aged 18-29 years in good health and CMV-seronegative.

V usage is TRBV29-1 and J usage is TRBJ2-7, with 10 bases that match TRBD1. The CDR3 is 12 amino acids. Trimming at V came to 6 bases and at J to 5 bases, leaving 4 bases not matched to a gene. Looked up from germline, CDR1 is SQVTM and CDR2 is ANQGSEA. The CDR3 sequence: CSVSGTGDEQYF. The CDR3, as DNA: TGCAGCGTATCCGGGACAGGGGACGAGCAGTACTTC.

V gene TRBV30 combines with J gene TRBJ1-2; 10 bases map to TRBD1. With 6 bases clipped from V and 7 bases from J, the junction kept 11 bases outside the gene matches. The CDR3 extends over 14 amino acids. From germline, CDR1 is GTSNPN and CDR2 SVGIG (reference sequence). The CDR3 region is CACTPGQGSGGYTF. Written as DNA, the CDR3 is TGTGCCTGCACCCCGGGACAGGGGTCGGGTGGCTACACCTTC.

The chain carries TRBV2 and TRBJ2-1, with D possibly TRBD2 on 5 matching bases. The CDR3 totals 13 residues. Germline-derived CDR1 and CDR2 are SNHLY and FYNNEI. The V gene lost 7 bases and the J gene lost 6 bases, with 13 bases spanning the gap. CDR3 sequence: CASTREGGNEQFF. The CDR3 DNA follows: TGTGCCAGCACCCGGGAAGGAGGCAATGAGCAGTTCTTC.

This clone was detected only once. CDR3 nucleotides: TGTGCCAGCACCCAGGGGGCGGGGTACTATGGCTACACCTTC. Translation gives CASTQGAGYYGYTF. The rearrangement links TRBV28 to TRBJ1-2; 8 bases are a match to TRBD1. CDR3 length equals 14 residues. Germline CDR1 and CDR2: MDHEN and SYDVKM. V was clipped by 7 bases and J by 3 bases; unmatched bases: 7.

This chain uses TRBV5-4 with TRBJ2-2, with D possibly TRBD2 on 5 matching bases. Trimming removed 4 bases from V and 6 bases from J, with 7 bases in between. In germline, CDR1 is SGHNT, CDR2 YYREEE (reference sequence). The CDR3 runs 12 residues. The CDR3 sequence is CASSISAGELFF. The CDR3 DNA is TGTGCCAGCAGCATTAGCGCCGGGGAGCTGTTTTTT. Complete variable domain (other parts from reference TRBV5-4 and TRBJ2-2): ETGVTQSPTHLIKTRGQQVTLRCSSQSGHNTVSWYQQALGQGPQFIFQYYREEENGRGNFPPRFSGLQFPNYSSELNVNALELDDSALYLCASSISAGELFFGEGSRLTVL.

The CDR3 DNA reads TGTGCCATCAGGGCGGGAGAGGGCACAGATACGCAGTATTTT. Translated: CAIRAGEGTDTQYF. V gene TRBV10-3 combines with J gene TRBJ2-3, with 7 bases aligning to TRBD2. Germline V CDR1 and CDR2: ENHRY, SYGVKD. This CDR3 spans 14 amino acids. V dropped 6 bases and J dropped 1; count of bases not matched to a gene: 4.

This sequence joins TRBV2 and TRBJ1-2; TRBD1 matches 11 bases. The trim removed 4 bases at V and 2 bases at J, leaving 6 bases unmatched. There are 16 residues in the CDR3. Germline V gives CDR1 SNHLY, CDR2 FYNNEI. CDR3 sequence (DNA): TGTGCCAGCAGTGGGAGGAGGACAGGGGGCAACTATGGCTACACCTTC. The encoded protein is CASSGRRTGGNYGYTF.

CDR3 coding DNA: TGCGCCAGTGGGACTAGCGGGAGTAGAACCTACAATGAGCAGTTCTTC. Its translation is CASGTSGSRTYNEQFF. V usage is TRBV5-1 and J usage is TRBJ2-1; TRBD2 agrees at 14 bases. Trimming took 8 bases from V and 2 from J; bases not matched to a gene: 6. This CDR3 comprises 16 residues. The germline V gene encodes CDR1 SGHRS and CDR2 YFSETQ.

This chain joins TRBV7-6 and TRBJ1-1, with D tentatively TRBD1 (6 bases). Germline assignment: CDR1 SGHVS and CDR2 FNYEAQ. The length of the CDR3 is 13 residues. The ends were cut back, 1 base at V and 5 bases at J, with 8 bases in the middle. CDR3 sequence (DNA): TGTGCCAGCAGCTTAGGGGGACAAACTGAAGCTTTCTTT. This translates into CASSLGGQTEAFF.

The chain combines TRBV2 with TRBJ1-5; D gene unclear. Deletions cut 1 base from V and 3 bases from J, with 7 bases between. Germline V gives CDR1 SNHLY, CDR2 FYNNEI. The CDR3 loop spans 14 amino acids. CDR3 sequence reads: CASSEVPVNQPQHF. The DNA of the CDR3 is TGTGCCAGCAGTGAAGTTCCCGTCAATCAGCCCCAGCATTTT.

The V gene is TRBV27, the J gene TRBJ2-1, with 7 bases fitting TRBD2. Per the germline V gene, CDR1 is MNHEY and CDR2 is SMNVEV (reference sequence). V trimming: 6 bases; J trimming: 5 bases; junction bases outside the gene matches: 7. This CDR3 has 14 residues. CDR3 nucleotides: TGTGCCAGCAGGTGGGGCGGGAGCGACAATGAGCAGTTCTTC. As protein: CASRWGGSDNEQFF.

This clone has just a few counts. The chain links TRBV11-2 to TRBJ1-1; possible D gene TRBD1, 6 bases. Germline CDR1 SGHAT, CDR2 FQNNGV. The V end lost 5 bases, the J end lost 7 bases, and 17 bases lay between the germline ends. The CDR3 contains 14 residues. The DNA for the CDR3 is TGTGCCAGCAGCGCCTTGGGGGGAGGGGGTGAAGCTTTCTTT. Translation: CASSALGGGGEAFF.

The CDR3 nucleotides are TGCGCCAGCAGCTTGGCCAGCGCTAGCGGGAAATACGAGCAGTACTTC. Protein product: CASSLASASGKYEQYF. The chain employs TRBV5-1 and TRBJ2-7; the match to TRBD2 covers 9 bases. The V segment lost 0 bases and the J segment 4 bases; nucleotides outside the gene matches: 8. Germline values: CDR1 SGHRS, CDR2 YFSETQ. CDR3 size: 16 residues.

This chain joins TRBV28 and TRBJ1-1, with TRBD1 matching 7 bases. CDR3 size: 15 residues. Trimming removed 6 bases from V and 1 base from J; junction bases left unmatched: 8. Germline values: CDR1 MDHEN, CDR2 SYDVKM. DNA of the CDR3: TGTGCCAGCAGAAACCGGGACAGACCGAACACTGAAGCTTTCTTT. Residues: CASRNRDRPNTEAFF. The full variable domain, with the rest looked up from reference TRBV28 and TRBJ1-1, is DVKVTQSSRYLVKRTGEKVFLECVQDMDHENMFWYRQDPGLGLRLIYFSYDVKMKEKGDIPEGYSVSREKKERFSLILESASTNQTSMYLCASRNRDRPNTEAFFGQGTRLTVV.

The J gene is TRBJ1-6, the V gene TRBV27, with TRBD1 identical over 8 bases. The CDR3 has 16 residues. From germline, CDR1 is MNHEY and CDR2 SMNVEV (reference sequence). The trim removed 4 bases at V and 4 bases at J, leaving 6 bases unmatched. The CDR3 bases are TGTGCCAGCAGTTGGGGTGGACAGGGATATAATTCACCCCTCCACTTT. Its translation is CASSWGGQGYNSPLHF.

The chain links TRBV19 to TRBJ1-1; TRBD1 matches at 7 bases. The germline gives CDR1 LNHDA, CDR2 SQIVND (reference sequence). J lost 6 bases, V lost 3 bases, and 4 bases had no gene match. The CDR3 sequence is 13 residues long. The CDR3, as DNA: TGTGCCAGTAGTATCACAGGGGCGGCTGAAGCTTTCTTT. This codes for CASSITGAAEAFF.

The chain is built from TRBV5-5 and TRBJ2-2, with a tentative D call TRBD1 (5 bases). The germline V gene encodes CDR1 SGHKS and CDR2 YYEKEE (reference sequence). CDR3 length: 18 residues. Deletions cut 4 bases from V and 0 bases from J, with 19 bases between. The CDR3 sequence: CASSRPTVPNPNTGELFF. For the CDR3, the DNA is TGTGCCAGCAGCCGACCGACAGTACCCAATCCGAACACCGGGGAGCTGTTTTTT.

The chain's CDR3 is CASIEGVGPPNYGYTF. For the CDR3, the DNA is TGTGCCAGCATCGAGGGGGTAGGACCTCCTAACTATGGCTACACCTTC. This chain links TRBV6-7 with TRBJ1-2; TRBD1 might be the D (6 bases). TRBV6-7 is an open reading frame whose function is uncertain. Trimming removed 7 bases from V and 0 bases from J, with 18 bases in between. The CDR3 consists of 16 residues.

The V call is TRBV9, the J call TRBJ2-1; TRBD2 matches 10 bases. V shed 0 bases, J shed 5 bases, and the junction held 2 bases outside the gene matches. Germline CDR1 SGDLS, CDR2 YYNGEE. This CDR3 has 15 amino acids. CDR3 nucleotide sequence: TGTGCCAGCAGCGTAGCTAGCGGGAGCCACAATGAGCAGTTCTTC. This codes for CASSVASGSHNEQFF.

This clone appeared a few times. The chain is built from TRBV27 and TRBJ1-5; TRBD1 matches at 7 bases. V lost 8 bases to trimming and J lost 4 bases; unmatched junction nucleotides: 8. The germline V gene encodes CDR1 MNHEY and CDR2 SMNVEV (reference sequence). There are 14 residues in the CDR3. The CDR3 reads CASRVGGRNQPQHF. Here the CDR3 DNA reads TGTGCCAGCCGCGTAGGGGGCCGGAATCAGCCCCAGCATTTT.

V and J are TRBV28 and TRBJ2-7, with TRBD2 matching 7 bases. Germline-derived CDR1 and CDR2 are MDHEN and SYDVKM. The CDR3 length is 15 residues. V was pared by 3 bases and J by 3 bases, with 8 bases of the junction left unmatched. The CDR3 is CASSFPRLAIYEQYF. The CDR3, as DNA: TGTGCCAGCAGTTTCCCAAGACTAGCTATCTACGAGCAGTACTTC.

V is TRBV28 and J is TRBJ1-2; TRBD1 matches 8 bases. Per the germline V gene, CDR1 is MDHEN and CDR2 is SYDVKM. The V gene end was trimmed by 2 bases and the J gene end by 5 bases; junction bases not matched to a gene: 4. CDR3 length: 14 amino acids. DNA for the CDR3: TGTGCCAGCAGTTTAATGGGGACAGGTTATGGCTACACCTTC. Translated, it gives CASSLMGTGYGYTF.

The rearrangement joins TRBV10-3 to TRBJ1-3; TRBD1 might be the D (5 bases). V was pared by 8 bases and J by 4 bases, with 18 bases between. This CDR3 contains 15 residues. Germline CDR1 ENHRY, CDR2 SYGVKD. CDR3 nucleotide sequence: TGTGCCATCGGTCGTTCAGGGTCAGGAGGAAACACCATATATTTT. Amino acid sequence: CAIGRSGSGGNTIYF.

This chain links TRBV2 with TRBJ2-7; TRBD2 matches at 7 bases. This CDR3 spans 12 amino acids. CDR1 is SNHLY, CDR2 FYNNEI, per germline. V trimming: 6 bases; J trimming: 5 bases; junction bases outside the gene matches: 4. CDR3 sequence (DNA): TGTGCCAGCAGCGAGGGAGGGGACGAGCAGTACTTC. Encoded protein: CASSEGGDEQYF.